The clone carrying this T cell receptor (beta chain) was observed a few times. Its specificity is not known. This specimen comes from a study of CD4 T cells in relation to SARS-CoV-2 and coronaviruses. Only in-frame clones appear in the TCRdb table, and some are missing; sequencing was by immunoSEQ multiplex PCR. The repertoire holds roughly 45,000 clones, with roughly 82% as singletons. The sample was naive CD4+ T cells from PBMCs, cultured in vitro. Subset indicated: naive CD4+ T cells isolated by negative enrichment. The sequence came from an adult with COVID-19.

CDR3 residues: CASSHLREDTGELFF. CDR3 bases: TGCGCCAGCAGCCACCTCCGGGAGGACACCGGGGAGCTGTTTTTT. The rearrangement uses TRBV4-1 and TRBJ2-2, with TRBD2 matching over 7 bases. The J segment lost 3 bases and the V segment lost 3 bases, leaving 4 bases of the junction unmatched. CDR1 is MGHRA and CDR2 is YSYEKL in the germline V gene. The CDR3 has 15 residues.